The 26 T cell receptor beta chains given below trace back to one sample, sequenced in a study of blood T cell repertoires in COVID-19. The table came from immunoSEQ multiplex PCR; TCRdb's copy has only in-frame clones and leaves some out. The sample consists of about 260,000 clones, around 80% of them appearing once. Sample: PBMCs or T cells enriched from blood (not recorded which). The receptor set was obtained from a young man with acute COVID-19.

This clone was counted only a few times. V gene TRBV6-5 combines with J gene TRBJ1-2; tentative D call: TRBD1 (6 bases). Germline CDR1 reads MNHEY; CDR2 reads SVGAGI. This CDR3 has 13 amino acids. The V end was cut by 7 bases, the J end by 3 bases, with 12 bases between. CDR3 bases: TGTGCCAGCAACGGACAGCCACACTATGGCTACACCTTC. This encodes CASNGQPHYGYTF.

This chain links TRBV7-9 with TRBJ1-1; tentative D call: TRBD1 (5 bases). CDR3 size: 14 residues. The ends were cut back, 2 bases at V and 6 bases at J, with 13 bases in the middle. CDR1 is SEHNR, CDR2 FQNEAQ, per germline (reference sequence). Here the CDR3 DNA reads TGTGCCAGCAGCTTACAGGGAACAACCTCTGAAGCTTTCTTT. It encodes CASSLQGTTSEAFF.

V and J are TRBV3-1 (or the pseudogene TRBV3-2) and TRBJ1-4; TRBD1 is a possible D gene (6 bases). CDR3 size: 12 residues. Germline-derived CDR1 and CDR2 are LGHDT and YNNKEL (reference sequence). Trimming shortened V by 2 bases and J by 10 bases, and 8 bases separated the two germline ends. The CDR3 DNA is TGTGCCAGCAGCCAACAGGGGACAAAACTGTTTTTT. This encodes CASSQQGTKLFF.

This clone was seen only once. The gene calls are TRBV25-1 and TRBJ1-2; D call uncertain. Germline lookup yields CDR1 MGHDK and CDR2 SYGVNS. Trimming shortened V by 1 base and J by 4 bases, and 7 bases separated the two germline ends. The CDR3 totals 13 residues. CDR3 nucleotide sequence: TGTGCCAGCAGTGAATCGAGCCCCTATGGCTACACCTTC. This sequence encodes CASSESSPYGYTF.

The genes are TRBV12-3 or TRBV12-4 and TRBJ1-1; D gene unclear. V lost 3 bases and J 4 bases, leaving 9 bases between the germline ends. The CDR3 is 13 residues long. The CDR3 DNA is TGTGCCAGCAGTTTTTCAGATATCACTGAAGCTTTCTTT. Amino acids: CASSFSDITEAFF.

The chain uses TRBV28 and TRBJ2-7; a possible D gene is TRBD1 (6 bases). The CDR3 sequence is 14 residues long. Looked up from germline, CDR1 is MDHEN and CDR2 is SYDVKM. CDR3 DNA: TGTGCGACCTCCGGACAGTGGGTCGGGTACGAGCAGTACGTC. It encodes CATSGQWVGYEQYV.

Written as DNA, the CDR3 is TGTGCCTGGAGGTCGGCGGGCGGCTACACCTTC. Protein sequence: CAWRSAGGYTF. The V and J genes are TRBV30 and TRBJ1-2; D remains unclear. From germline, CDR1 is GTSNPN and CDR2 SVGIG (reference sequence). Trimming removed 3 bases from V and 8 bases from J, with 10 bases in between. The length of the CDR3 is 11 residues.

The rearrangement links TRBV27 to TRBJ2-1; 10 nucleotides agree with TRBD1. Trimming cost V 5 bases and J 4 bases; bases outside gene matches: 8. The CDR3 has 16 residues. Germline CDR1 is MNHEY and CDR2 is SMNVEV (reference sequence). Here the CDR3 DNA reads TGTGCCAGCAGTCCTTGGCGGGGACAGGGGTACAATGAGCAGTTCTTC. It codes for CASSPWRGQGYNEQFF.

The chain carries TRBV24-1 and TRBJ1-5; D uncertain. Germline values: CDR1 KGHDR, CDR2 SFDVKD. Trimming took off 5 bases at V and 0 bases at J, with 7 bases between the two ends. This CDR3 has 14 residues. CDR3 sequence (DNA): TGTGCCACCAGTGGAGGTTATAGCAATCAGCCCCAGCATTTT. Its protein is CATSGGYSNQPQHF.

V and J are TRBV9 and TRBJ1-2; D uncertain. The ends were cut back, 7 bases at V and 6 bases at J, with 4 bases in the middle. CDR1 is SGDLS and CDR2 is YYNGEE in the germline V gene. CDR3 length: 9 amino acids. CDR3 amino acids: CASPDGYTF. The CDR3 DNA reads TGTGCCAGCCCCGATGGCTACACCTTC.

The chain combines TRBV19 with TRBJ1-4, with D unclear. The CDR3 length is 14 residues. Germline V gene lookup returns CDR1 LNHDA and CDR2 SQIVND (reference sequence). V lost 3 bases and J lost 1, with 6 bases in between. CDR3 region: CASSIGLTNEKLFF. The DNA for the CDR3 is TGTGCCAGTAGTATCGGTTTAACTAATGAAAAACTGTTTTTT.

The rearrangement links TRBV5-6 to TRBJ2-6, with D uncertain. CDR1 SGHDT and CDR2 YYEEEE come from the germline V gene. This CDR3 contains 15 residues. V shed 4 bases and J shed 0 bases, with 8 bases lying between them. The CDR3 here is CASSPPGSGANVLTF. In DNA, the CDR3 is TGTGCCAGCAGCCCACCCGGCTCTGGGGCCAACGTCCTGACTTTC.

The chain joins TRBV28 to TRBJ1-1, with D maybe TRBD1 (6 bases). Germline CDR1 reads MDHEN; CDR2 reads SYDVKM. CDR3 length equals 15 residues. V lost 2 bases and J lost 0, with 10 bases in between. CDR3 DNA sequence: TGTGCCAGCAGTTTAGGTGGGGGCATGAACACTGAAGCTTTCTTT. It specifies CASSLGGGMNTEAFF.

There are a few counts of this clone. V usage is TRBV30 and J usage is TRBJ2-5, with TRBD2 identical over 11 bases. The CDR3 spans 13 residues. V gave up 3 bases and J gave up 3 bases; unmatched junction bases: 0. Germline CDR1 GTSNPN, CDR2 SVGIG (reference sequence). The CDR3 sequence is CAWRLAGEETQYF. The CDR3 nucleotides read TGTGCCTGGAGACTAGCGGGAGAAGAGACCCAGTACTTC.

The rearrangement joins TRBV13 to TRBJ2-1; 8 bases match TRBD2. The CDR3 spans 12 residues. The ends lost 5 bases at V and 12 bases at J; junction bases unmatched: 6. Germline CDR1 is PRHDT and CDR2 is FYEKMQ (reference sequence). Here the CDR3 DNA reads TGTGCCAGCAGCGTACTAGCGGAGGCGCAGTTCTTC. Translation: CASSVLAEAQFF.

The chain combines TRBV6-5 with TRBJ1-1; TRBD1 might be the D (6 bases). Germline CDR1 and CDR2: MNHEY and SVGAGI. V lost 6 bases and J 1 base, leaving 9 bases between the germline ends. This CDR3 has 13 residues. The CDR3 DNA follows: TGTGCCAGCAGAACACAGGGGAACACTGAAGCTTTCTTT. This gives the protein CASRTQGNTEAFF.

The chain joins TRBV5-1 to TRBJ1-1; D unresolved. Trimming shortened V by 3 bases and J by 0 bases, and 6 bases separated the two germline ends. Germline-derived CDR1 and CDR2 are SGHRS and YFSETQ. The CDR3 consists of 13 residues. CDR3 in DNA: TGCGCCAGCAGCTCCGGGATGAACACTGAAGCTTTCTTT. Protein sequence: CASSSGMNTEAFF. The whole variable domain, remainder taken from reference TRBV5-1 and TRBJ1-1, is KAGVTQTPRYLIKTRGQQVTLSCSPISGHRSVSWYQQTPGQGLQFLFEYFSETQRNKGNFPGRFSGRQFSNSRSEMNVSTLELGDSALYLCASSSGMNTEAFFGQGTRLTVV.

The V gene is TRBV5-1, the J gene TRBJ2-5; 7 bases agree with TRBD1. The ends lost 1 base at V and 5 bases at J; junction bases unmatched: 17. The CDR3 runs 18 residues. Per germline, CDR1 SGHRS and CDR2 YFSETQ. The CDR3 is CASSLSFRRQGVFETQYF. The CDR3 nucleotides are TGCGCCAGCAGCTTGAGCTTTAGGCGTCAGGGGGTATTCGAGACCCAGTACTTC.

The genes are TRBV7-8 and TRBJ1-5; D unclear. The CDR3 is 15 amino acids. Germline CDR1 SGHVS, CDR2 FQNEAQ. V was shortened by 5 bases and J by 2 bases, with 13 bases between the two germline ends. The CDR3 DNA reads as TGTGCCAGCAGCGAGGAAATCGTGGGCAATCAGCCCCAGCATTTT. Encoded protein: CASSEEIVGNQPQHF. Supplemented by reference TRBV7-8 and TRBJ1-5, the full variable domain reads GAGVSQSPRYKVAKRGQDVALRCDPISGHVSLFWYQQALGQGPEFLTYFQNEAQLDKSGLPSDRFFAERPEGSVSTLKIQRTQQEDSAVYLCASSEEIVGNQPQHFGDGTRLSIL.

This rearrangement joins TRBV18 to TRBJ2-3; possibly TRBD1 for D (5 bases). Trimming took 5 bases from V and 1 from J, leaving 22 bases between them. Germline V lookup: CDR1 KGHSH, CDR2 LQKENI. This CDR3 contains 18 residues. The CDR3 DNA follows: TGTGCCAGCTCAACCAGGACGTTAGGGGTTTCGGGCACAGATACGCAGTATTTT. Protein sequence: CASSTRTLGVSGTDTQYF. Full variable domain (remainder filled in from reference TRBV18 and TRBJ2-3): NAGVMQNPRHLVRRRGQEARLRCSPMKGHSHVYWYRQLPEEGLKFMVYLQKENIIDESGMPKERFSAEFPKEGPSILRIQQVVRGDSAAYFCASSTRTLGVSGTDTQYFGPGTRLTVL.

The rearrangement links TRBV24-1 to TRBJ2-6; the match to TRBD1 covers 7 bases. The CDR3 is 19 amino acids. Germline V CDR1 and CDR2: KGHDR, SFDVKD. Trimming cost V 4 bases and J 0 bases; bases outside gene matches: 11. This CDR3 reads CATSETGTFLSSGANVLTF. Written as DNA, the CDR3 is TGTGCCACCAGTGAGACAGGGACCTTTCTAAGCTCTGGGGCCAACGTCCTGACTTTC.

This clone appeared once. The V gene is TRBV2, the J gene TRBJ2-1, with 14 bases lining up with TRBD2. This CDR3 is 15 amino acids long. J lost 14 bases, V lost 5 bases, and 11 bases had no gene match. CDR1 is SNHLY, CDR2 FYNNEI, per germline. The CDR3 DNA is TGTGCCAGCAGTCCCTCAGGACTAGCGGGGGGCCAGGAGTTCTTC. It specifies CASSPSGLAGGQEFF.

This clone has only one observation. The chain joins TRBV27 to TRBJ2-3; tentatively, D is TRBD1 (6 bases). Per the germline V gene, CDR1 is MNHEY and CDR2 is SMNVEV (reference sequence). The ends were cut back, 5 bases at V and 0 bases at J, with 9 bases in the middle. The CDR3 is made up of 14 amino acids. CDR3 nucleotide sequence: TGTGCCAGCAGTCGGCAGGGGAGCACAGATACGCAGTATTTT. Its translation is CASSRQGSTDTQYF.

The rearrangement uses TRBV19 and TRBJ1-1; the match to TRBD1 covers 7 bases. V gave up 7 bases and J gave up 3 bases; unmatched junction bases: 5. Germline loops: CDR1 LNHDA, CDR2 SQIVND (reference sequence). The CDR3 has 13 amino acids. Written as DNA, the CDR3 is TGTGCCAGTACCCCAGGGGGTTACACTGAAGCTTTCTTT. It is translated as CASTPGGYTEAFF.

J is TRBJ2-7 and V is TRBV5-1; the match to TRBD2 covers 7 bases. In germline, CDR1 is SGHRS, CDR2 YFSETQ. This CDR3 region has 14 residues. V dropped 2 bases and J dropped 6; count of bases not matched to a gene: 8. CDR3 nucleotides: TGCGCCAGCAGCTTAGCGGGGATCCCGGGCGAGCAGTACGTC. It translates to CASSLAGIPGEQYV.

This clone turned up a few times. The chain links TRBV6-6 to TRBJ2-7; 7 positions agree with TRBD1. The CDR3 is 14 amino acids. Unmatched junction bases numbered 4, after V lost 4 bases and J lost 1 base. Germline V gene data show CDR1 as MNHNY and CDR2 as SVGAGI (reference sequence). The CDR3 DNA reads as TGTGCCAGCAGTTTGGGGACAGCTTCCTACGAGCAGTACGTC. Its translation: CASSLGTASYEQYV.